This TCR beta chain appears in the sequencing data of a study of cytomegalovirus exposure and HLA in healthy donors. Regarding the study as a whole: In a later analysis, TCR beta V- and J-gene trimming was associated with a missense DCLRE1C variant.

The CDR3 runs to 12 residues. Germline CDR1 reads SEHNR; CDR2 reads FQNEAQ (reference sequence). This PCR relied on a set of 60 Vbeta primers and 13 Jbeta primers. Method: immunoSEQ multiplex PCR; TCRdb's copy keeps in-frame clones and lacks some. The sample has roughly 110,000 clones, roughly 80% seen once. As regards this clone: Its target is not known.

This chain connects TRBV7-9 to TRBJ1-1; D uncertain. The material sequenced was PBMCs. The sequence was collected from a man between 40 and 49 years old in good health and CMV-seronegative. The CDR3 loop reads CSGVGSGTEAFF. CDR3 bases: TGTTCCGGTGTCGGGTCGGGGACTGAAGCTTTCTTT.